These 27 T cell receptor beta chains were all obtained from the same sample, sequenced in a study of blood T cells in healthy people across ages. Alongside a J-beta primer mix, a sample-barcoded 5' primer served in a second PCR lasting 7 to 11 cycles. TCRdb re-called the 5' RACE reads through MiXCR, storing one row per CDR3 protein. The top ten clones hold about two fifths of a sample with around 690,000 distinct CDR3 sequences, roughly 50% of them seen once. The specimen sequenced was blood. The receptors stem from a man in his fifties or sixties in good health.

CDR3 sequence (DNA): TGTGCCAGCAGTCCCACGGGGGGGGACTACAATGAGCAGTTCTTC. Translation: CASSPTGGDYNEQFF. V is TRBV6-5 and J is TRBJ2-1, with 8 positions matching TRBD2. The junction had 6 bases not matched to a gene; V was cut back by 5 bases and J by 3 bases. The CDR3 extends over 15 amino acids. The germline CDR1 and CDR2 sequences are MNHEY and SVGAGI.

This sequence joins TRBV10-3 and TRBJ2-3; D ambiguous. Germline V gene sequence: CDR1 ENHRY, CDR2 SYGVKD. V was clipped by 6 bases and J by 2 bases, with 9 bases between them. CDR3 length: 13 amino acids. The CDR3 is CAISPHPTDTQYF. The CDR3 DNA is TGTGCCATCAGCCCCCACCCCACAGATACGCAGTATTTT.

This clonotype was observed many times. This chain links TRBV11-2 with TRBJ2-7, with TRBD2 matching 7 bases. With V trimmed by 8 bases and J by 4 bases, 8 bases remained unmatched. Germline V gene sequence: CDR1 SGHAT, CDR2 FQNNGV. This CDR3 has 13 amino acids. CDR3 sequence: CASGMGGSYEQYF. The CDR3 DNA is TGTGCCAGCGGCATGGGGGGGTCGTACGAGCAGTACTTC.

This chain's CDR3 is CASSPRTSGRKTQYF. CDR3 bases: TGTGCCAGCAGCCCCAGGACTAGCGGGAGAAAGACCCAGTACTTC. V gene TRBV12-3 or TRBV12-4 combines with J gene TRBJ2-5; the match to TRBD2 covers 13 bases. V was clipped by 6 bases and J by 6 bases; unmatched bases: 7. CDR3 size: 15 residues.

This chain uses TRBV29-1 with TRBJ1-1, with 8 bases that match TRBD1. The V and J ends lost 5 bases and 1 base, in that order; junction bases with no gene match: 9. This CDR3 comprises 15 residues. Germline CDR1 is SQVTM and CDR2 is ANQGSEA. This chain's CDR3 is CSVSGQGRRNTEAFF. CDR3 DNA: TGCAGCGTTTCCGGACAGGGAAGAAGGAACACTGAAGCTTTCTTT.

This sequence joins TRBV11-2 and TRBJ2-7; 10 bases are shared with TRBD2. CDR1 and CDR2 (germline): SGHAT, FQNNGV. Unmatched junction bases numbered 9, after V lost 1 base and J lost 0 bases. This CDR3 is 18 amino acids long. DNA for the CDR3: TGTGCCAGCAGCTTAGGCACGGGAATAGCGGGGGGCTCCTACGAGCAGTACTTC. The encoded protein is CASSLGTGIAGGSYEQYF.

The chain couples TRBV7-2 to TRBJ1-1; no reliable D call. The ends were cut back, 3 bases at V and 6 bases at J, with 5 bases in the middle. This CDR3 has 11 residues. Germline CDR1 reads SGHTA; CDR2 reads FQGNSA. CDR3 in amino acids: CASSLAAEAFF. In DNA, the CDR3 is TGTGCCAGCAGCTTGGCTGCTGAAGCTTTCTTT.

The chain has TRBV12-3 or TRBV12-4 and TRBJ2-1, with 12 bases fitting TRBD2. The CDR3 runs 16 residues. The V gene end was trimmed by 3 bases and the J gene end by 6 bases; junction bases not matched to a gene: 6. CDR3 nucleotides: TGTGCCAGCAGTTTTTCTAGCGGGGGGGGGTCCAATGAGCAGTTCTTC. It encodes CASSFSSGGGSNEQFF.

The chain employs TRBV12-3 or TRBV12-4 and TRBJ2-3; 9 nucleotides align to TRBD1. J lost 5 bases, V lost 4 bases, and 4 bases had no gene match. The CDR3 is 14 amino acids. The CDR3 reads CASSSRQGGDTQYF. For the CDR3, the DNA is TGTGCCAGCAGTTCCAGACAGGGGGGAGATACGCAGTATTTT.

This chain links TRBV20-1 with TRBJ2-7, with 10 nucleotides matching TRBD2. With 3 bases clipped from V and 2 bases from J, the junction kept 4 bases outside the gene matches. CDR3 length: 14 residues. CDR1 and CDR2 (germline): DFQATT, SNEGSKA (reference sequence). CDR3 sequence: CSARLAGGPYEQYF. The CDR3 DNA sequence: TGCAGTGCTAGGTTAGCGGGGGGACCCTACGAGCAGTACTTC.

This clonotype was seen a single time. The chain uses TRBV27 and TRBJ2-1; the D gene is possibly TRBD2 (6 bases). Germline lookup yields CDR1 MNHEY and CDR2 SMNVEV (reference sequence). V was clipped by 5 bases and J by 5 bases, with 13 bases between them. CDR3 length: 14 amino acids. The CDR3 DNA follows: TGTGCCAGCAGTAAGGGACTGGATAACAATGAGCAGTTCTTC. Translating gives CASSKGLDNNEQFF.

The CDR3 reads CASSLRALTKTNTGELFF. The CDR3 region has the DNA TGTGCCAGCAGTTTGCGGGCTCTGACGAAGACGAACACCGGGGAGCTGTTTTTT. The gene calls are TRBV27 and TRBJ2-2, with D perhaps TRBD2 (5 bases). The germline V gene encodes CDR1 MNHEY and CDR2 SMNVEV (reference sequence). V gave up 3 bases and J gave up 0 bases, with 17 bases separating them. The CDR3 loop spans 18 amino acids.

This clonotype turned up a few times. This rearrangement joins TRBV4-1 to TRBJ2-4, with D tentatively TRBD2 (7 bases). The CDR3 runs to 15 residues. Germline V gene data show CDR1 as MGHRA and CDR2 as YSYEKL. V was pared by 3 bases and J by 3 bases, with 12 bases between. CDR3 nucleotide sequence: TGCGCCAGCAGCCAGGGGGGGCAAGGCAAAAACATTCAGTACTTC. Its protein product is CASSQGGQGKNIQYF.

In regard to this clonotype: Sequence at one end of the junction differs from germline and may be a read error. The chain has TRBV11-2 and TRBJ2-2; TRBD2 aligns across 10 bases. This CDR3 region has 15 residues. The germline V gene encodes CDR1 SGHAT and CDR2 FQNNGV. The CDR3 reads CASTLAGGFTGELFF. CDR3 coding DNA: TGTGCCAGCACCTTAGCGGGGGGTTTCACCGGGGAGCTGTTTTTT.

This clonotype was seen only a few times. The rearrangement uses TRBV20-1 and TRBJ1-1; D unresolved. Trimming stripped 6 bases from V and 0 bases from J, with 17 bases between. This CDR3 is 15 amino acids long. Per the germline V gene, CDR1 is DFQATT and CDR2 is SNEGSKA (reference sequence). CDR3 loop: CSAAKSPQLNTEAFF. DNA for the CDR3: TGCAGTGCCGCAAAGAGCCCCCAATTGAACACTGAAGCTTTCTTT.

This chain connects TRBV6-5 to TRBJ2-2, with D perhaps matching TRBD1 (6 bases). Deletions cut 6 bases from V and 2 bases from J, with 13 bases between. In germline, CDR1 is MNHEY, CDR2 SVGAGI. The CDR3 sequence is 15 residues long. The chain's CDR3 is CASRRGTLNTGELFF. CDR3 nucleotides: TGTGCCAGCAGGAGAGGGACACTCAACACCGGGGAGCTGTTTTTT.

This chain links TRBV7-8 with TRBJ2-4, with D tentatively TRBD2 (7 bases). Per the germline V gene, CDR1 is SGHVS and CDR2 is FQNEAQ. The CDR3 is made up of 15 amino acids. The germline V and J ends were trimmed by 4 bases and 6 bases, with 16 bases remaining between them. CDR3 loop: CASSSRGGILNIQYF. DNA for the CDR3: TGTGCCAGCAGCTCGAGGGGGGGCATCTTAAACATTCAGTACTTC.

The chain carries TRBV7-8 and TRBJ1-2; a possible D gene is TRBD1 (5 bases). Germline V lookup: CDR1 SGHVS, CDR2 FQNEAQ. The CDR3 spans 13 residues. Trimming took off 5 bases at V and 7 bases at J, with 14 bases between the two ends. CDR3 sequence (DNA): TGTGCCAGCAGCCAAGGGGCTTCTCTTGGCTACACCTTC. It yields the protein CASSQGASLGYTF. Supplemented by reference TRBV7-8 and TRBJ1-2, the full variable domain reads GAGVSQSPRYKVAKRGQDVALRCDPISGHVSLFWYQQALGQGPEFLTYFQNEAQLDKSGLPSDRFFAERPEGSVSTLKIQRTQQEDSAVYLCASSQGASLGYTFGSGTRLTVV.

V and J are TRBV5-1 and TRBJ2-7; 8 bases line up with TRBD1. Germline lookup yields CDR1 SGHRS and CDR2 YFSETQ. The CDR3 length is 17 residues. The V segment lost 4 bases and the J segment 2 bases; nucleotides outside the gene matches: 14. The CDR3 bases are TGCGCCAGCAGCCCCCTCCCCGGGACAGGAGCCCCCTACGAGCAGTACTTC. Residues: CASSPLPGTGAPYEQYF.

The chain carries TRBV27 and TRBJ2-4; D perhaps matches TRBD2 (6 bases). CDR1 and CDR2 (germline): MNHEY, SMNVEV (reference sequence). This CDR3 is built from 15 residues. V was trimmed by 4 bases and J by 0 bases, leaving 10 bases between them. The CDR3 DNA is TGTGCCAGCAGTTCCCCGGGACTAGCCAAAAACATTCAGTACTTC. Residues: CASSSPGLAKNIQYF.

The chain carries TRBV27 and TRBJ2-5, with a weak D call TRBD2 (5 bases). V was shortened by 3 bases and J by 4 bases, with 9 bases between the two germline ends. Germline V gene sequence: CDR1 MNHEY, CDR2 SMNVEV (reference sequence). This CDR3 comprises 13 residues. CDR3 DNA: TGTGCCAGCAGTTTTGGGAGTGTAGAGACCCAGTACTTC. It translates to CASSFGSVETQYF.

The chain couples TRBV25-1 to TRBJ2-3, with a weak D call TRBD2 (6 bases). Trimming took off 7 bases at V and 4 bases at J, with 9 bases between the two ends. This CDR3 spans 12 amino acids. In germline, CDR1 is MGHDK, CDR2 SYGVNS. In DNA form, the CDR3 reads TGTGCCAGCATTTCGGGGGCAGATACGCAGTATTTT. Translated: CASISGADTQYF.

This clonotype was detected only a few times. The CDR3 is CASSQTQGGEQYF. CDR3 DNA sequence: TGTGCCAGCAGCCAAACCCAGGGGGGCGAGCAGTACTTC. V gene TRBV3-1 combines with J gene TRBJ2-7; D is possibly TRBD1 (7 bases). Trimming left V 2 bases short and J 6 bases short, with 11 bases between. Germline V gives CDR1 LGHDT, CDR2 YNNKEL (reference sequence). This CDR3 spans 13 amino acids.

V is TRBV29-1 and J is TRBJ2-7; D is perhaps TRBD1 (5 bases). The germline V gene has CDR1 SQVTM and CDR2 ANQGSEA. V was cut by 1 base and J by 10 bases, with 17 bases left in between. The CDR3 is 13 residues long. The CDR3 region is CSVEATGLEAQYF. Written as DNA, the CDR3 is TGCAGCGTTGAAGCCACAGGCCTAGAGGCCCAGTACTTC.

The rearrangement uses TRBV5-1 and TRBJ2-1; 9 bases agree with TRBD2. CDR1 SGHRS and CDR2 YFSETQ come from the germline V gene. The CDR3 is 16 residues long. V shed 2 bases and J 4 bases; nucleotides not matched to a gene: 7. The CDR3 sequence: CASSLLAGVTYNEQFF. The CDR3 nucleotides are TGCGCCAGCAGCTTATTAGCGGGGGTGACTTACAATGAGCAGTTCTTC. Full variable domain (remainder filled in from reference TRBV5-1 and TRBJ2-1): KAGVTQTPRYLIKTRGQQVTLSCSPISGHRSVSWYQQTPGQGLQFLFEYFSETQRNKGNFPGRFSGRQFSNSRSEMNVSTLELGDSALYLCASSLLAGVTYNEQFFGPGTRLTVL.

This clonotype has just one count. The germline gene is not matched at one end of the junction; a read error may be the cause. The V and J genes are TRBV5-1 and TRBJ2-6; the D gene is possibly TRBD1 (5 bases). The CDR3 spans 15 residues. The germline CDR1 and CDR2 sequences are SGHRS and YFSETQ. Here the CDR3 DNA reads TGCGCCAGCAGGCTCCTGGTATCTGGGGCCGACGTCCTGACTTTC. Translation: CASRLLVSGADVLTF.

The chain combines TRBV25-1 with TRBJ2-7, with D perhaps TRBD1 (6 bases). The last part of the DNA fits TRBJ2-5 better; the J call may be wrong. The germline CDR1 and CDR2 sequences are MGHDK and SYGVNS. The CDR3 sequence is 15 residues long. CDR3 region: CASSEWGRGQETQYF. In DNA form, the CDR3 reads TGTGCCAGCAGTGAATGGGGCAGGGGCCAAGAGACCCAGTACTTC.